This T cell receptor (beta chain) was captured in a study of blood T cell repertoires in COVID-19. This table comes from immunoSEQ multiplex PCR, and its TCRdb copy is limited to in-frame clones, with some not included. Among 200,000 to 300,000 clones listed, roughly 80% were seen once. This CDR3 region has 19 residues. Looked up from germline, CDR1 is SGDLS and CDR2 is YYNGEE. V was trimmed by 1 base and J by 2 bases, leaving 21 bases between them. Sequencing was performed on peripheral blood. The clonotype was recovered from a man at least 80 years old with acute or convalescent COVID-19. The chain recombines TRBV9 with TRBJ2-2, with D possibly being TRBD1 (6 bases). The CDR3 DNA sequence: TGTGCCAGCAGCGTACTCCCGTTAAGTCGGGACATTAACACCGGGGAGCTGTTTTTT. Protein product: CASSVLPLSRDINTGELFF. The whole variable domain, remainder taken from reference TRBV9 and TRBJ2-2, is DSGVTQTPKHLITATGQRVTLRCSPRSGDLSVYWYQQSLDQGLQFLIQYYNGEERAKGNILERFSAQQFPDLHSELNLSSLELGDSALYFCASSVLPLSRDINTGELFFGEGSRLTVL.